This T cell receptor (beta chain) was captured by sequencing in a study of T cell responses to AZD1222 COVID-19 vaccine. Broader study findings: CD4 TCRs associated with vaccination spanned spike, dominating at 160-218 and 743-854. Repertoires were obtained solely post-peak T cell response. Seropositivity was recorded at baseline in only a handful of AZD1222 recipients.

About this clone itself: The antigen is undetermined.

Some clones are missing from TCRdb's copy, which holds only in-frame ones; the method was immunoSEQ multiplex PCR. The sample holds about 130,000 clones; 88% are singletons and the top ten take around a sixth. V trimming: 5 bases; J trimming: 3 bases; junction bases outside the gene matches: 3. CDR1 and CDR2 (germline): SGHVS, FNYEAQ. CDR3 length equals 14 residues. The sequence came from an adult in good health. The gene calls are TRBV7-6 and TRBJ2-7; 11 nucleotides match TRBD2. The source material was peripheral blood, sampled on day 0 of MenACWY control vaccination. The CDR3 is CASSPGLAVYEQYF. DNA for the CDR3: TGTGCCAGCAGCCCGGGACTAGCGGTCTACGAGCAGTACTTC.